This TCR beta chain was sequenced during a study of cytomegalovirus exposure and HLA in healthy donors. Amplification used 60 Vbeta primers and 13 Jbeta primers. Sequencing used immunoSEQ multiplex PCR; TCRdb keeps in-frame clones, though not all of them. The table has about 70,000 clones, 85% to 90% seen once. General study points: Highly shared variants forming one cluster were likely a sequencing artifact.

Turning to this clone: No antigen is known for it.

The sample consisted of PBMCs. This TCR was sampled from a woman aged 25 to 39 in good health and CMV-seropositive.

CDR3 in DNA: TGCGCCAGCAGCTCACTGAGGGGGCCCACAGAGGGGACAGATACGCAGTATTTT. Residues: CASSSLRGPTEGTDTQYF. V is TRBV5-1 and J is TRBJ2-3; 7 bases agree with TRBD1. V shed 3 bases and J 3 bases; nucleotides not matched to a gene: 16. Germline V gives CDR1 SGHRS, CDR2 YFSETQ. This CDR3 is built from 18 residues.